This T cell receptor beta chain is from a study of control samples from healthy donors and cancer patients. Assay used: immunoSEQ multiplex PCR; TCRdb lists only in-frame clones, some missing. The data hold about 170,000 clones, with roughly 92% observed a single time. CDR3 length equals 14 residues. Germline assignment: CDR1 SGHRS and CDR2 YFSETQ. The V gene end was trimmed by 5 bases and the J gene end by 5 bases; junction bases not matched to a gene: 7. Only one count was recorded for this clone. The sequencing input was blood. The chain employs TRBV5-1 and TRBJ1-5; TRBD1 aligns across 7 bases. This receptor was taken from a young woman in good health. The CDR3 sequence is CASSWDSLDQPQHF. Written as DNA, the CDR3 is TGCGCCAGCAGTTGGGACAGCCTTGATCAGCCCCAGCATTTT.